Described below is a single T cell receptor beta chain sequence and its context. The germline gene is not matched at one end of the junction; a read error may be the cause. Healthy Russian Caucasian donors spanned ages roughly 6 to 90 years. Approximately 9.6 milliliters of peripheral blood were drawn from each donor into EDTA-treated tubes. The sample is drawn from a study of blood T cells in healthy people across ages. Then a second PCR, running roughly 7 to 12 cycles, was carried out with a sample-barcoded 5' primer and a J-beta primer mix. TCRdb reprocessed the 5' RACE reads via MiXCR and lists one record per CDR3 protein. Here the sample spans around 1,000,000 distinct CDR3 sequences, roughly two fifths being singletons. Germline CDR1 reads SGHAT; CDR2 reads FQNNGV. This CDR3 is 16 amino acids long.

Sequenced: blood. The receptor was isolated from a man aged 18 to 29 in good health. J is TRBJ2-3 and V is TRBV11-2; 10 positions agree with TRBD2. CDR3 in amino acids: CASSSIAGGVTDTQYF. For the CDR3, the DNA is TGTGCCAGCAGCTCTATAGCGGGGGGTGTCACAGACACGCAGTATTTT.